The clone carrying this T cell receptor beta chain has a handful of counts. Its antigen is currently unknown. With 3 bases clipped from V and 2 bases from J, the junction kept 16 bases outside the gene matches. The CDR3 spans 19 residues. Germline CDR1 ENHRY, CDR2 SYGVKD. The sample belongs to a study of cytomegalovirus exposure and HLA in healthy donors. Study results and caveats: It was taken for granted in presence/absence analyses that sequencing depth across donors was roughly uniform.

Amplification used 60 Vbeta primers and 13 Jbeta primers. Clones were read by immunoSEQ multiplex PCR, and TCRdb kept only the in-frame ones, dropping some. Found here are some 140,000 clones, over 70% of them singletons; the top ten hold around 13%. Source material: PBMCs. This clonotype was sampled from a man aged 25 to 40 in good health and CMV-seropositive. The chain employs TRBV10-3 and TRBJ2-3; 8 bases line up with TRBD2. CDR3 residues: CAISDPHSGNNEVTDTQYF. The CDR3 region has the DNA TGTGCCATCAGTGATCCCCATAGCGGGAACAACGAAGTCACAGATACGCAGTATTTT.